These 23 T cell receptor beta chains were sequenced from one sample in a study of blood T cell repertoires in COVID-19. Measured with immunoSEQ multiplex PCR; TCRdb has only the in-frame clones, and not every one. This table holds about 130,000 clones, about four fifths found once. Sequencing was done on a sample of peripheral blood. The receptors here all came from a woman aged 45-65 years with acute or convalescent COVID-19.

In its sample, this clone was seen a few times. V is TRBV7-3 and J is TRBJ1-2; 10 bases are a match to TRBD1. V trimming: 0 bases; J trimming: 14 bases; junction bases outside the gene matches: 9. Germline V gene data show CDR1 as SGHTA and CDR2 as FQGTGA. This CDR3 spans 14 amino acids. CDR3: CASSLTPQTGGETF. The CDR3 DNA sequence: TGTGCCAGCAGCTTAACGCCGCAGACAGGGGGCGAAACCTTC.

This chain uses TRBV12-3 or TRBV12-4 with TRBJ1-1, with D possibly being TRBD1 (6 bases). The CDR3 is 13 residues long. The V end was cut by 7 bases, the J end by 12 bases, with 21 bases between. CDR3 bases: TGTGCCAGCACCCGCGGCGGCAGGGGAAGTTCTTTCTTT. As protein: CASTRGGRGSSFF.

This clone came up once. This chain connects TRBV30 to TRBJ1-2, with 9 nucleotides matching TRBD1. J lost 5 bases, V lost 1 base, and 5 bases had no gene match. CDR3 size: 14 residues. Germline CDR1 and CDR2: GTSNPN and SVGIG (reference sequence). This chain's CDR3 is CAWSDRGLLYGYTF. CDR3 bases: TGTGCCTGGAGTGACAGGGGGCTATTGTATGGCTACACCTTC.

The V and J genes are TRBV19 and TRBJ1-6; 12 bases match TRBD1. V dropped 6 bases and J dropped 8; count of bases not matched to a gene: 5. This CDR3 spans 15 amino acids. The germline V gene encodes CDR1 LNHDA and CDR2 SQIVND (reference sequence). This CDR3 reads CASSTGQGAYSPLHF. The CDR3 DNA is TGTGCCAGTAGCACGGGACAGGGGGCCTATTCACCCCTCCACTTT.

V usage is TRBV30 and J usage is TRBJ2-1, with TRBD2 matching over 9 bases. The J segment lost 1 base and the V segment lost 5 bases, leaving 6 bases of the junction unmatched. CDR1 GTSNPN and CDR2 SVGIG come from the germline V gene (reference sequence). The CDR3 totals 15 residues. CDR3 bases: TGTGCCTGGGGTAGCGGGGGAAGTTCCTACAATGAGCAGTTCTTC. This translates into CAWGSGGSSYNEQFF.

The V and J genes are TRBV27 and TRBJ1-2; 10 positions match TRBD1. Germline values: CDR1 MNHEY, CDR2 SMNVEV (reference sequence). The J segment lost 3 bases and the V segment lost 4 bases, leaving 5 bases of the junction unmatched. The CDR3 has 15 amino acids. CDR3 bases: TGTGCCAGCAGTTCGACAGGGGGCGGCGACTATGGCTACACCTTC. Protein sequence: CASSSTGGGDYGYTF.

This clone has only one observation. The CDR3 DNA follows: TGTGCCAGCAGTTACGGGGGGGCCAGAAATGAGCAGTTCTTC. Encoded protein: CASSYGGARNEQFF. The chain is built from TRBV6-5 and TRBJ2-1; D perhaps matches TRBD2 (7 bases). Germline assignment: CDR1 MNHEY and CDR2 SVGAGI. This CDR3 is 14 amino acids long. V was pared by 2 bases and J by 7 bases, with 12 bases between.

This chain uses TRBV6-5 with TRBJ1-2; 7 nucleotides line up with TRBD1. The V segment lost 8 bases and the J segment 1 base; nucleotides outside the gene matches: 4. The germline CDR1 and CDR2 sequences are MNHEY and SVGAGI. This CDR3 comprises 13 residues. CDR3 nucleotide sequence: TGTGCCAGCTCAGACAGGGTTAACTATGGCTACACCTTC. It is translated as CASSDRVNYGYTF.

This chain uses TRBV11-2 with TRBJ1-4; the match to TRBD1 covers 9 bases. The V and J ends lost 5 bases and 8 bases, in that order; junction bases with no gene match: 6. Germline CDR1 and CDR2: SGHAT and FQNNGV. The CDR3 runs to 14 residues. In nucleotides, the CDR3 is TGTGCCAGCAGCCAGACAGGGGGAAACGAAAAACTGTTTTTT. Amino acid sequence: CASSQTGGNEKLFF. The variable domain in full, with the rest retrieved from reference TRBV11-2 and TRBJ1-4, is EAGVAQSPRYKIIEKRQSVAFWCNPISGHATLYWYQQILGQGPKLLIQFQNNGVVDDSQLPKDRFSAERLKGVDSTLKIQPAKLEDSAVYLCASSQTGGNEKLFFGSGTQLSVL.

In DNA form, the CDR3 reads TGTGCCAGCAGCTGGGGACAGGGCGTTAACACTGAAGCTTTCTTT. This sequence encodes CASSWGQGVNTEAFF. V gene TRBV5-5 combines with J gene TRBJ1-1, with 9 bases that match TRBD1. V was pared by 3 bases and J by 2 bases, with 5 bases of the junction left unmatched. CDR3 length: 15 residues. The V gene's germline CDR1 is SGHKS and CDR2 YYEKEE (reference sequence).

CDR3 protein: CASSPDRPYEQYF. CDR3 DNA sequence: TGTGCCAGCTCCCCGGACAGGCCCTACGAGCAGTACTTC. The chain joins TRBV18 to TRBJ2-7; 7 bases align to TRBD1. This CDR3 is built from 13 residues. Germline values: CDR1 KGHSH, CDR2 LQKENI. V was pared by 6 bases and J by 2 bases, with 4 bases of the junction left unmatched.

The CDR3 sequence is CASCVRGLLEQFF. The CDR3 nucleotides read TGTGCCAGCTGCGTCAGGGGGCTACTTGAGCAGTTCTTC. The J gene is TRBJ2-1, the V gene TRBV5-6, with TRBD1 matching 8 bases. Germline values: CDR1 SGHDT, CDR2 YYEEEE. This CDR3 contains 13 residues. V was pared by 7 bases and J by 9 bases, with 9 bases of the junction left unmatched.

The chain recombines TRBV28 with TRBJ2-7; possibly TRBD1 for D (7 bases). Germline V CDR1 and CDR2: MDHEN, SYDVKM. V lost 6 bases, J lost 0 bases, and 18 bases lay in between. CDR3 length equals 16 residues. The CDR3 sequence: CASRFSWGDSSYEQYF. In nucleotides, the CDR3 is TGTGCCAGCAGGTTTAGCTGGGGGGACAGCTCCTACGAGCAGTACTTC.

The chain carries TRBV28 and TRBJ1-3, with a tentative D call TRBD1 (6 bases). The CDR3 is 16 residues long. In germline, CDR1 is MDHEN, CDR2 SYDVKM. The V gene lost 5 bases and the J gene lost 0 bases, with 14 bases spanning the gap. CDR3 amino acids: CASSLGQVLSGNTIYF. Written as DNA, the CDR3 is TGTGCCAGCAGTCTGGGACAAGTTCTCTCTGGAAACACCATATATTTT.

The rearrangement joins TRBV5-1 to TRBJ1-3, with D perhaps matching TRBD1 (6 bases). The germline CDR1 and CDR2 sequences are SGHRS and YFSETQ. The CDR3 is 15 amino acids. The V end lost 3 bases, the J end lost 0 bases, and 10 bases lay between the germline ends. The CDR3 DNA follows: TGCGCCAGCAGCTCCGGACAGTCCTCTGGAAACACCATATATTTT. Amino acid sequence: CASSSGQSSGNTIYF.

The V gene is TRBV5-6, the J gene TRBJ2-7; 7 bases are a match to TRBD2. Germline CDR1 reads SGHDT; CDR2 reads YYEEEE. This CDR3 contains 15 residues. V shed 1 base, J shed 3 bases, and the junction held 7 bases outside the gene matches. CDR3 in DNA: TGTGCCAGCAGCTTGCAAGCGGGGACCGGCTACGAGCAGTACTTC. Translated: CASSLQAGTGYEQYF. Variable domain in full (rest from reference TRBV5-6 and TRBJ2-7): DAGVTQSPTHLIKTRGQQVTLRCSPKSGHDTVSWYQQALGQGPQFIFQYYEEEERQRGNFPDRFSGHQFPNYSSELNVNALLLGDSALYLCASSLQAGTGYEQYFGPGTRLTVT.

The rearrangement joins TRBV7-9 to TRBJ1-1; 7 nucleotides align to TRBD1. V trimming: 4 bases; J trimming: 11 bases; junction bases outside the gene matches: 7. Looked up from germline, CDR1 is SEHNR and CDR2 is FQNEAQ (reference sequence). The CDR3 spans 12 residues. The CDR3 is CASSSRQGPAFF. DNA for the CDR3: TGTGCCAGCAGCTCGAGACAGGGTCCGGCTTTCTTT.

J is TRBJ2-3 and V is TRBV2; TRBD1 aligns across 7 bases. With 8 bases clipped from V and 0 bases from J, the junction kept 5 bases outside the gene matches. Germline V gene data show CDR1 as SNHLY and CDR2 as FYNNEI. CDR3 length: 14 amino acids. This CDR3 is CASGRTGSTDTQYF. As DNA, the CDR3 is TGTGCCAGCGGACGGACAGGAAGCACAGATACGCAGTATTTT.

CDR3 DNA sequence: TGTGCCAGCAGTTTTACGGGGTTGACAGATACGCAGTATTTT. This translates into CASSFTGLTDTQYF. This chain connects TRBV27 to TRBJ2-3, with D perhaps matching TRBD2 (5 bases). The CDR3 contains 14 residues. Trimming removed 3 bases from V and 3 bases from J, with 10 bases in between. Per the germline V gene, CDR1 is MNHEY and CDR2 is SMNVEV (reference sequence).

The V and J genes are TRBV27 and TRBJ1-2; TRBD1 matches 9 bases. This CDR3 has 16 residues. The germline CDR1 and CDR2 sequences are MNHEY and SMNVEV (reference sequence). Trimming at V came to 6 bases and at J to 5 bases, leaving 13 bases not matched to a gene. The CDR3, as DNA: TGTGCCAGCAGACGGGACAGGGAACGGGATTGGTATGGCTACACCTTC. This encodes CASRRDRERDWYGYTF.

The genes are TRBV5-1 and TRBJ2-2; TRBD1 matches 7 bases. The CDR3 loop spans 17 amino acids. V lost 0 bases to trimming and J lost 0 bases; unmatched junction nucleotides: 5. From germline, CDR1 is SGHRS and CDR2 YFSETQ. This chain's CDR3 is CASSLAPGTANTGELFF. CDR3 DNA: TGCGCCAGCAGCTTGGCGCCCGGGACAGCGAACACCGGGGAGCTGTTTTTT. The full variable domain, its missing parts supplied by reference TRBV5-1 and TRBJ2-2, is KAGVTQTPRYLIKTRGQQVTLSCSPISGHRSVSWYQQTPGQGLQFLFEYFSETQRNKGNFPGRFSGRQFSNSRSEMNVSTLELGDSALYLCASSLAPGTANTGELFFGEGSRLTVL.

V gene TRBV10-1 combines with J gene TRBJ2-3, with D possibly TRBD1 on 6 matching bases. The CDR3 is 13 amino acids. Germline V CDR1 and CDR2: WNHNN, SYGVQD (reference sequence). V was pared by 5 bases and J by 5 bases, with 11 bases between. This CDR3 is CASSRQAKDTQYF. The CDR3 DNA is TGCGCCAGCAGTAGACAGGCTAAAGATACGCAGTATTTT.

This clone was seen only once. The chain joins TRBV14 to TRBJ2-3, with 9 nucleotides matching TRBD2. Germline CDR1 is SGHDN and CDR2 is FVKESK. The CDR3 has 15 amino acids. V lost 4 bases to trimming and J lost 1 base; unmatched junction nucleotides: 3. This chain's CDR3 is CASSPRLAGTDTQYF. The CDR3 nucleotides are TGTGCCAGCAGCCCCCGACTAGCGGGCACAGATACGCAGTATTTT.